This record concerns one TCR beta chain sequence. This entry belongs to a study of blood T cell repertoires in COVID-19. Repertoires were generated with immunoSEQ multiplex PCR, while TCRdb's copy carries only in-frame clones and drops some. The sample lists 250,000 to 300,000 clones, 88% seen once, with approximately 2% in the top ten. Germline V lookup: CDR1 LGHNA, CDR2 YNFKEQ. Trimming took 1 base from V and 7 from J, leaving 13 bases between them. The CDR3 runs to 15 residues. The chain carries TRBV4-2 and TRBJ1-4, with D perhaps matching TRBD1 (5 bases). The sequencing input was PBMCs or T cells enriched from blood (not recorded which). The source of this sequence is a woman aged 55-70 years in a cohort exposed to, infected with or recovered from COVID-19 (not recorded which). The CDR3 loop reads CASSQVGGRGEKLFF. The CDR3 DNA is TGTGCCAGCAGCCAAGTCGGGGGACGGGGTGAAAAACTGTTTTTT.